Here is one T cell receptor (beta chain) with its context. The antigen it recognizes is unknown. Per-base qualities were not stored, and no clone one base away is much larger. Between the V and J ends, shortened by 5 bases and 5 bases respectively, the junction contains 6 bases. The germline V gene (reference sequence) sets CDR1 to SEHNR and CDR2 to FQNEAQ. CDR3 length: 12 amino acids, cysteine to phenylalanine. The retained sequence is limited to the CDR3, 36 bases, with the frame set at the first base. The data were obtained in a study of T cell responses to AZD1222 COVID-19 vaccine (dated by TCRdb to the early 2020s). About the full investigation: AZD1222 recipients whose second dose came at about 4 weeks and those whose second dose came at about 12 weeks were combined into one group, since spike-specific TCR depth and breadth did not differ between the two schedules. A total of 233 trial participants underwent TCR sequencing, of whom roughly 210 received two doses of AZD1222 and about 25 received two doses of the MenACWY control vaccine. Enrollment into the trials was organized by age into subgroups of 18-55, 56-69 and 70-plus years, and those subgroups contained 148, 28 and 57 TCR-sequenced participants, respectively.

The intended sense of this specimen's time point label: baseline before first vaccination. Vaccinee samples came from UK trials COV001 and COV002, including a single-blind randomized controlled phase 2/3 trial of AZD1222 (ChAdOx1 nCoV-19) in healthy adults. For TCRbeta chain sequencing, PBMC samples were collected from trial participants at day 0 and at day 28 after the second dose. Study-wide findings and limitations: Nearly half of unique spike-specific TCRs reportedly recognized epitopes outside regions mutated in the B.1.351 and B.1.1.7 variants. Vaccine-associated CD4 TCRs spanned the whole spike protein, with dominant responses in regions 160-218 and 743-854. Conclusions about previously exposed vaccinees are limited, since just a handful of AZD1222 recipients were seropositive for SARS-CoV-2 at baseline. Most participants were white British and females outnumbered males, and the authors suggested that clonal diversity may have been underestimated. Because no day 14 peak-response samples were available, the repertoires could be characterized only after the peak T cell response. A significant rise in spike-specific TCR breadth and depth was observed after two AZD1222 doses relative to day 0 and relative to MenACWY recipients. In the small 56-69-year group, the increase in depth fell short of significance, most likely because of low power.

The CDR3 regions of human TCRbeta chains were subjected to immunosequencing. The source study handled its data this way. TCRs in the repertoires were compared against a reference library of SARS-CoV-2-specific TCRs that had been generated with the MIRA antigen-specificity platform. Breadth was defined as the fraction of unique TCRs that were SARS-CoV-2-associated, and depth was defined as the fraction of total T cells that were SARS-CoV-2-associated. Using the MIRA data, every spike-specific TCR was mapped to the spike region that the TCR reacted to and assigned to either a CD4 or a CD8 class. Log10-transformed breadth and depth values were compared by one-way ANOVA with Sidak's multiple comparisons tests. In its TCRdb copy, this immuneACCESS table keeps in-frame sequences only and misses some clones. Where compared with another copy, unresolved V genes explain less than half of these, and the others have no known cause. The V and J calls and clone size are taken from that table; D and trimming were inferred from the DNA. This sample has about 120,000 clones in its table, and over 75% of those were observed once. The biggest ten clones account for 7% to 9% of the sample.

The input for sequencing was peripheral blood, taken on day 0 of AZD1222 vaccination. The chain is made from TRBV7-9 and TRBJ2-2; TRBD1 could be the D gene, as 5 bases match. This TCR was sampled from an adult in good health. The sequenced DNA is TGTGCCAGCAGCAGGGGAACCGGGGAGCTGTTTTTT. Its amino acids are CASSRGTGELFF.